Described below is a single T cell receptor (beta chain) sequence and its context. Its antigen is undetermined. Only in-frame clones appear in the TCRdb table, and some are missing; sequencing was by immunoSEQ multiplex PCR. The sample holds over 90,000 clones, around 89% seen once. These data come from a study of T cell responses to AZD1222 COVID-19 vaccine. Germline V gene sequence: CDR1 SEHNR, CDR2 FQNEAQ (reference sequence). Trimming took 7 bases from V and 2 from J, leaving 14 bases between them. This CDR3 has 14 residues. Study outcomes and limitations: At baseline, seropositivity was found in only a handful of AZD1222 recipients.

This clonotype was sampled from an adult who received the AZD1222 COVID-19 vaccine. This chain joins TRBV7-9 and TRBJ2-5, with no clear D. The sequencing used peripheral blood, collected 28 days after the second AZD1222 dose. For the CDR3, the DNA is TGTGCCAGCACTGAGATCCGAATTCAAGAGACCCAGTACTTC. Protein product: CASTEIRIQETQYF. Variable domain in full (rest from reference TRBV7-9 and TRBJ2-5): DTGVSQNPRHKITKRGQNVTFRCDPISEHNRLYWYRQTLGQGPEFLTYFQNEAQLEKSRLLSDRFSAERPKGSFSTLEIQRTEQGDSAMYLCASTEIRIQETQYFGPGTRLLVL.